In this sample, the clone carrying this TCR beta chain turned up many times. With 6 bases clipped from V and 1 base from J, the junction kept 8 bases outside the gene matches. The CDR3 is made up of 15 amino acids. This entry comes from a study of identical twins. cDNA molecules carried unique molecular identifiers, and template switching added a universal primer site. TCRdb reprocessed the 5' RACE reads via MiXCR and lists one record per CDR3 protein. The repertoire holds under 900,000 distinct CDR3 sequences, with 9% to 15% as singletons. These data were also filed under a second study, of yellow fever vaccine responses in identical twins.

This clonotype originated in a young woman in good health. Sequencing was carried out using PBMCs. The chain carries TRBV12-3 or TRBV12-4 and TRBJ2-7; the match to TRBD1 covers 8 bases. The CDR3 region has the DNA TGTGCCAGCAGAACGGACAGGGAGGCATCCTACGAGCAGTACTTC. This gives the protein CASRTDREASYEQYF.